A single T cell receptor beta chain is shown here with its context. Its antigen is still unknown. A second PCR, run for roughly 7 to 12 cycles, used a sample-barcoded 5' primer plus a J-beta primer mix. Via MiXCR, TCRdb re-called the 5' RACE reads, giving one row per CDR3 protein. The profile shows about 770,000 distinct CDR3 sequences, under 55% of them singletons. The sample comes from a study of blood T cells in healthy people across ages. This CDR3 region has 13 residues. CDR1 is MDHEN and CDR2 is SYDVKM in the germline V gene. Trimming took off 6 bases at V and 9 bases at J, with 15 bases between the two ends. General study points: Diversity was higher, and naive CD4+ cells more numerous, in long-lived donors than in aged donors. Per million T cells, TCR beta diversity dropped roughly linearly as age increased.

RNA extraction gave at least 5.5 micrograms of total RNA per sample. This chain joins TRBV28 and TRBJ1-5; D unresolved. This clonotype was obtained from a man between 60 and 75 years old in good health. The specimen sequenced was blood. This CDR3 is CASSSGPGGPQHF. The CDR3 DNA reads TGTGCCAGCAGCTCCGGGCCTGGCGGGCCCCAGCATTTT.